These T cell receptor beta chains were read from a single sample in a study of blood T cell repertoires in COVID-19. TCRdb keeps only in-frame clones here, not all; method: immunoSEQ multiplex PCR. Among 250,000 to 300,000 clones, roughly 86% were seen once, and the ten largest hold around 3.6%. What was sequenced was peripheral blood. These TCRs come from a young man with active or convalescent COVID-19. CDR3s include the opening cysteine and the closing phenylalanine or tryptophan. Fields, in order: clone size, D gene, J gene, V gene, CDR3 DNA, CDR3 protein. The D gene is left open where the match is weak. Not all rows give a size; the values are once, few, many and, for expanded clones, a class.

- | TRBD2 | TRBJ2-3 | TRBV11-3 | TGTGCCAGCAGCTTCGGGCTAGCGGGAGGCACAGATACGCAGTATTTT | CASSFGLAGGTDTQYF
- | - | TRBJ2-5 | TRBV3-1/TRBV3-2 | TGTGCCAGCAGCCACGCGGAAGAAGAGACCCAGTACTTC | CASSHAEEETQYF
once | TRBD2 | TRBJ2-2 | TRBV19 | TGTGCCAGTAGGGCAGGGATAGCGGGAGGCGCCGGGGAGCTGTTTTTT | CASRAGIAGGAGELFF
- | - | TRBJ1-2 | TRBV19 | TGTGCCAGTACAGAATACTATGGCTACACCTTC | CASTEYYGYTF
- | - | TRBJ2-2 | TRBV7-2 | TGTGCCAGCAGCTCTGTAAACACCGGGGAGCTGTTTTTT | CASSSVNTGELFF
- | - | TRBJ2-4 | TRBV7-8 | TGTGCCAGCAGTCGGACAGTAGCCAAAAACATTCAGTACTTC | CASSRTVAKNIQYF
- | TRBD2 | TRBJ2-7 | TRBV11-2 | TGTGCCAGCAGCTTGGCGGGGGGGCGGTACGAGCAGTACTTC | CASSLAGGRYEQYF
- | TRBD2 | TRBJ2-5 | TRBV10-3 | TGTGCCACGGGCGGGGGTGCCGGAGAGACCCAGTACTTC | CATGGGAGETQYF
- | - | TRBJ2-3 | TRBV19 | TGTGCCAGTAGAAGCCCCCTCGTGGATACGCAGTATTTT | CASRSPLVDTQYF
- | - | TRBJ1-3 | TRBV4-3 | TGCGCCAGCAGCCAAGTAGTTAGGGGGGGCTCTTCCTCTGGAAACACCATATATTTT | CASSQVVRGGSSSGNTIYF
- | TRBD1 | TRBJ2-3 | TRBV7-2 | TGTGCCAGCTCCTTTCAGGGGGAGCGTGATACGCAGTATTTT | CASSFQGERDTQYF
- | - | TRBJ2-7 | TRBV29-1 | TGCAGCGCCTCCGGAGGGGCCTACGAGCAGTACTTC | CSASGGAYEQYF
- | TRBD1 | TRBJ1-6 | TRBV19 | TGTGCCAGTAGTGGAGGCAGGGGGCATTCACCCCTCCACTTT | CASSGGRGHSPLHF
- | TRBD2 | TRBJ2-4 | TRBV11-3 | TGTGCCAGCAGCTATGGGACTAGCGGGAGTTACATTCAGTACTTC | CASSYGTSGSYIQYF
- | - | TRBJ2-5 | TRBV6-5 | TGTGCCAGCAGGAAGGAGAAGTTCGGGACCCAGTACTTC | CASRKEKFGTQYF
- | - | TRBJ2-7 | TRBV10-3 | TGTGCCATCAGTGATTGGGTTAACAGCTACGAGCAGTACTTC | CAISDWVNSYEQYF
- | - | TRBJ1-4 | TRBV27 | TGTGCCAGCACCACCTACCGGGGAGGAGGTGAAAAACTGTTTTTT | CASTTYRGGGEKLFF
- | TRBD2 | TRBJ2-1 | TRBV9 | TGTGCCAGCGGGAGGGGAGTGGATGAGCAGTTCTTC | CASGRGVDEQFF
- | - | TRBJ2-7 | TRBV3-1/TRBV3-2 | TGTGCCAGCAGCTCCATCAGGGCCTCCTACGAGCAGTACTTC | CASSSIRASYEQYF
- | TRBD1 | TRBJ2-1 | TRBV19 | TGTGCCAGTAGTATCGGTCGGGACAGTTACAATGAGCAGTTCTTC | CASSIGRDSYNEQFF
- | - | TRBJ2-7 | TRBV24-1 | TGTGCCAAAAACAGGGACCACGAGCAGTACTTC | CAKNRDHEQYF
- | TRBD2 | TRBJ2-1 | TRBV27 | TGTGCCAGCAGTTTAGGGACTAGCGGCAATGAGCAGTTCTTC | CASSLGTSGNEQFF
once | - | TRBJ1-2 | TRBV4-1 | TGCGCCAGCAGCGAGCGGACGGGAAACTATGGCTACACCTTC | CASSERTGNYGYTF
- | - | TRBJ2-3 | TRBV5-1 | TGCGCCAGCAATGTTGGGCCTCCCTTCACAGATACGCAGTATTTT | CASNVGPPFTDTQYF
- | - | TRBJ2-2 | TRBV29-1 | TGCAGCGTTGCCGCCCTGGGGCACACCGGGGAGCTGTTTTTT | CSVAALGHTGELFF
- | TRBD2 | TRBJ2-1 | TRBV7-9 | TGTGCCAGCAGCCCATCCGGGACTACCTACAATGAGCAGTTCTTC | CASSPSGTTYNEQFF
- | - | TRBJ2-7 | TRBV11-3 | TGTGCCAGCAGCTTAGCGGGGTCTCCTACGGAAGGTCGGTACTTC | CASSLAGSPTEGRYF
- | - | TRBJ1-4 | TRBV15 | TGTGCCACCAGCAGGACGGTAGCTGAAAAACTGTTTTTT | CATSRTVAEKLFF
once | - | TRBJ1-2 | TRBV7-2 | TGTGCCAGCAGCTTAGACACCAACTATGGCTACACCTTC | CASSLDTNYGYTF
- | TRBD1 | TRBJ2-3 | TRBV3-1/TRBV3-2 | TGTGCCGCGGAGGGACAGGCGGCGAATACGCAGTATTTT | CAAEGQAANTQYF
- | TRBD1 | TRBJ1-6 | TRBV28 | TGTGCCAGCAGTTCTCACAGGGGCGAAGGTTCACCCCTCCACTTT | CASSSHRGEGSPLHF
- | - | TRBJ1-1 | TRBV4-2 | TGTGCCAGCAGCCAAGGGGCAGACGGATGGAACACTGAAGCTTTCTTT | CASSQGADGWNTEAFF
- | TRBD1 | TRBJ1-5 | TRBV7-7 | TGTGCTAGCAGCTTAGCGACCGGGACAGGGTTTCAGCCCCAGCATTTT | CASSLATGTGFQPQHF
once | TRBD1 | TRBJ1-2 | TRBV12-3/TRBV12-4 | TGTGCCAGCAGCCTGACAGGGGGCTATGGCTACACCTTC | CASSLTGGYGYTF
- | TRBD2 | TRBJ2-3 | TRBV11-2 | TGTGCCAGCAGCCGACGACTAGCGGGAGATCAGTATTTT | CASSRRLAGDQYF
- | TRBD1 | TRBJ1-4 | TRBV27 | TGTGCCAGCAGTACTCACAGGGGAAGCGATGAAAAACTGTTTTTT | CASSTHRGSDEKLFF
once | TRBD1 | TRBJ1-3 | TRBV5-1 | TGCGCCAGCAGCTTGAACGTGCGACAGGGGAACACCATATATTTT | CASSLNVRQGNTIYF